A selection of T cell receptor beta chains follows, all from one sample in a study of T-cell memory formation after mild COVID-19. TCRdb reprocessed the 5' RACE reads via MiXCR and lists one record per CDR3 protein. The sample lists 550,000 to 600,000 distinct CDR3 sequences, around 15% occurring once. Sequencing was done on a sample of PBMCs or a T cell subset sorted from them (not recorded which). Every receptor here comes from an adult woman who had mild COVID-19 (a few samples of this study predate the infection). Cell type and time point are not known. Both conserved end residues are part of each CDR3. The order of the fields is J gene, V gene, CDR3 length, clone size, D gene, CDR3 protein, CDR3 DNA. A D gene is named only where the DNA matches it firmly. Some rows mark clone size as missing; the rest say once, few, many or name a class of expanded clone.

TRBJ1-2,TRBV3-1,15,many,TRBD1,CASSLSSGTGYGYTF,TGTGCCAGCAGCCTATCCTCCGGGACAGGATATGGCTACACCTTC
TRBJ2-5,TRBV18,15,-,-,CASSPDLSRRETQYF,TGTGCCAGCTCACCCGACTTATCCCGGAGAGAGACCCAGTACTTC
TRBJ2-3,TRBV6-5,16,-,TRBD2,CASSLWGAGLTDTQYF,TGTGCCAGCAGTCTTTGGGGAGCGGGGTTAACAGATACGCAGTATTTT
TRBJ2-3,TRBV7-2,18,few,TRBD2,CASSPPEGREGWTDTQYF,TGTGCCAGCAGCCCACCCGAAGGGCGGGAGGGCTGGACAGATACGCAGTATTTT
TRBJ2-1,TRBV11-2,15,-,TRBD2,CASTLLRGAMNEQFF,TGTGCCAGCACCCTCTTGCGGGGGGCGATGAATGAGCAGTTCTTC
TRBJ1-5,TRBV12-3/TRBV12-4,13,few,-,CASRKSGNQPQHF,TGTGCCAGCAGGAAGTCAGGCAATCAGCCCCAGCATTTT
TRBJ1-4,TRBV7-8,15,many,TRBD1,CASSLATGGYEKLFF,TGTGCCAGCAGCTTAGCGACAGGGGGCTATGAAAAACTGTTTTTT
TRBJ1-5,TRBV5-5,16,few,-,CASSLGWYREFQPQHF,TGTGCCAGCAGCTTGGGTTGGTACAGGGAGTTTCAGCCCCAGCATTTT
TRBJ1-1,TRBV5-1,15,-,-,CASSFEGTLGREAFF,TGCGCCAGCAGCTTTGAAGGTACACTGGGCCGTGAAGCTTTCTTT
TRBJ2-7,TRBV2,15,few,TRBD2,CASRGRTSGTYEQYF,TGTGCCAGCAGAGGTAGGACTAGCGGAACCTACGAGCAGTACTTC
TRBJ2-1,TRBV20-1,15,few,-,CSASRPGLTIYEQFF,TGCAGTGCTAGCCGACCGGGACTGACTATCTATGAGCAGTTCTTC
TRBJ2-7,TRBV3-1,14,-,-,CASTSRGSSYEQYF,TGTGCCAGCACCTCACGGGGTAGCTCCTACGAGCAGTACTTC